This TCR beta chain was identified during a study of cytomegalovirus exposure and HLA in healthy donors. Study-wide findings and caveats: Across donors, sequencing depth was assumed by presence/absence analyses to be roughly uniform. Segments of the TCR beta V type were, in most cases, productive about 87% or about 30% of the time in an earlier analysis. There was a cluster of highly shared sequence variants that was likely a sequencing artifact.

With 60 Vbeta and 13 Jbeta primers, the PCR was carried out. Libraries were prepared by immunoSEQ multiplex PCR; TCRdb keeps only in-frame clonotypes and omits some of them. The data show about 200,000 clones, 65% to 85% seen once. As regards this clone: Antigen unknown.

This CDR3 is 14 amino acids long. Germline lookup yields CDR1 SGDLS and CDR2 YYNGEE. Deletions cut 0 bases from V and 4 bases from J, with 8 bases between. This clonotype was sampled from a man aged 50 to 60 in good health and CMV-seronegative. This sequence joins TRBV9 and TRBJ1-5; no reliable D call. The sequencing input was PBMCs. The CDR3: CASSVDEGNQPQHF. In DNA, the CDR3 is TGTGCCAGCAGCGTAGATGAGGGTAATCAGCCCCAGCATTTT.